The T cell receptor (beta chain) under discussion was sequenced for a study of blood T cell repertoires in COVID-19. On the study more broadly: Collection of acute and convalescent COVID-19 samples took place in the United States, Italy and Spain. The cDNA or gDNA used as material had been derived from T cells, B-cell-depleted T cells, or PBMCs.

The CDR3 has 14 residues. V lost 3 bases and J 7 bases, leaving 18 bases between the germline ends. Germline V gives CDR1 DFQATT, CDR2 SNEGSKA (reference sequence). Source study methods: It was from reference gene primer amplification that nucleated cell counts were estimated. Using immunoSEQ multiplex PCR, the repertoire was profiled, and TCRdb retains in-frame clones only, with some absent. That table supplies the V and J calls and clone size; D and trimming were determined from the DNA. The sample yields about 190,000 clones, about 88% seen once. The sample holds a few counts of this clone. The rearrangement links TRBV20-1 to TRBJ1-2, with D possibly matching TRBD1 (5 bases). Material: peripheral blood. The source of this sequence is a human donor in a cohort sampled during active COVID-19. The CDR3, as DNA: TGCAGTGCTAGTTTTCAGGGTTCGAAGGGTGGCTACACCTTC. Its translation is CSASFQGSKGGYTF.